This T cell receptor (beta chain) came from a study of T-cell reconstitution after alpha-beta-depleted transplantation in children. Unique molecular identifiers were used to barcode this TCRbeta library. TCRdb called the PCR reads again in MiXCR, with one record for every CDR3 protein. The top ten clones hold more than 20% of a sample with 20,000 to 25,000 distinct CDR3 sequences, around 9.9% of them seen once. This TCR was sampled from a human donor who donated a stem cell graft to a child with chronic granulomatous disease. This material consisted of PBMCs from the stem cell graft donor, taken from the stem cell graft.

For the CDR3, the DNA is TGTGCCAGCAGTGAAGAGGGCACCCGGAGCTCCTACAATGAGCAGTTCTTC. It yields the protein CASSEEGTRSSYNEQFF. This chain connects TRBV25-1 to TRBJ2-1; D is possibly TRBD2 (5 bases). There are 17 residues in the CDR3. Germline V gene lookup returns CDR1 MGHDK and CDR2 SYGVNS. The V end lost 2 bases, the J end lost 0 bases, and 14 bases lay between the germline ends. Drawing the rest from reference TRBV25-1 and TRBJ2-1, the complete variable domain is EADIYQTPRYLVIGTGKKITLECSQTMGHDKMYWYQQDPGMELHLIHYSYGVNSTEKGDLSSESTVSRIRTEHFPLTLESARPSHTSQYLCASSEEGTRSSYNEQFFGPGTRLTVL.